A selection of T cell receptor beta chains follows, all from one sample in a study of Ad26.COV2.S vaccination and SARS-CoV-2 variants. Sequenced by immunoSEQ multiplex PCR; TCRdb stores in-frame clones only, minus some. The sample has 320,000 or so clones, 90% seen once; the top ten hold 4.5% to 5.5%. The sample in question was peripheral blood, obtained in a trial of Ad26.COV2.S vaccine versus placebo. The receptors originated from a person between 18 and 65 years old who received the Ad26.COV2.S COVID-19 vaccine or a placebo. The CDR3 runs from the conserved cysteine through the conserved F or W. A D gene is named only where the DNA matches it firmly. Size values are once, few and many counts, or a class for expanded clones, and some rows have none.

TRBV10-3	TRBJ1-2	12	NA	NA	TGTGCCATCATGGGCCAATTCTATGGCTACACCTTC	CAIMGQFYGYTF
TRBV28	TRBJ2-7	13	NA	once	TGTGCCAGCAGTTTATCTCTCAGGTCCCAAAAGTACTTC	CASSLSLRSQKYF
TRBV5-1	TRBJ1-5	15	NA	NA	TGCGCCAGCAGCTTGCTAGGGGGGGCTAGCCAGCCCCAGCATTTT	CASSLLGGASQPQHF
TRBV5-1	TRBJ1-2	12	NA	NA	TGCGCCAGCAGCTTGCAATTCCAGGACTACACCTTC	CASSLQFQDYTF
TRBV7-2	TRBJ2-3	13	NA	NA	TGTGCCAGCGTTTCCGAGGTCACAGATACGCAGTATTTT	CASVSEVTDTQYF
TRBV19	TRBJ1-2	15	NA	NA	TGTGCCAGTAGTATGGGGTCGACCGGTCACTATGGCTACACCTTC	CASSMGSTGHYGYTF
TRBV19	TRBJ2-1	17	TRBD2	NA	TGTGCCAGTAGTCGCCTAGCGGGAGCCACAATGGCCTTAGGGCAGTTCTTC	CASSRLAGATMALGQFF
TRBV7-2	TRBJ2-5	15	NA	NA	TGTGCCAGCAGCCCCACCTGGACAGCCAAAGAGACCCAGTACTTC	CASSPTWTAKETQYF
TRBV19	TRBJ2-1	15	NA	NA	TGTGCCAGTAGTACGACCGACTATTCCTACAATGAGCAGTTCTTC	CASSTTDYSYNEQFF
TRBV11-2	TRBJ1-1	12	NA	NA	TGTGCCAGCAGCTTATGGGGGGCTGAAGCTTTCTTT	CASSLWGAEAFF
TRBV12-3/TRBV12-4	TRBJ1-6	13	NA	NA	TGTGCCAGCGGATTCACCTCTAATTCACCCCTCCACTTT	CASGFTSNSPLHF
TRBV7-9	TRBJ2-7	14	TRBD1	NA	TGTGCCAGCAGCCTGGACAGGGGGTCCTACGAGCAGTACTTC	CASSLDRGSYEQYF
TRBV4-1	TRBJ1-3	18	TRBD1	NA	TGCGCCAGCAGCCCGTCAGGGGGAGCCTTTTTCTCTGGAAACACCATATATTTT	CASSPSGGAFFSGNTIYF
TRBV4-2	TRBJ2-3	15	NA	NA	TGTGCCAGCAGCATCGGGGGAGTCCCCACTTATACGCAGTATTTT	CASSIGGVPTYTQYF
TRBV27	TRBJ2-7	11	NA	NA	TGTGCCAGCAGTTGGGGGGACGAGCAGTACTTC	CASSWGDEQYF
TRBV27	TRBJ1-3	15	NA	NA	TGTGCCAGCAGAGGCGGGGACTCAAGTGGAAACACCATATATTTT	CASRGGDSSGNTIYF
TRBV7-9	TRBJ1-1	16	TRBD1	NA	TGTGCCAGCAGCTTAGAGGTGGGGACAGGGAACACTGAAGCTTTCTTT	CASSLEVGTGNTEAFF
TRBV4-1	TRBJ1-5	15	NA	once	TGCGCCAGCAGCCAAGATGGGGTGGACAATCAGCCCCAGCATTTT	CASSQDGVDNQPQHF
TRBV5-1	TRBJ2-3	15	TRBD1	NA	TGCGCCAGCAGCTCTTCCGGGACAGGGGTTAATACGCAGTATTTT	CASSSSGTGVNTQYF
TRBV4-3	TRBJ2-2	16	NA	once	TGCGCCAGCAGCCAAGACGCCGGACAGCTCACCGGGGAGCTGTTTTTT	CASSQDAGQLTGELFF
TRBV19	TRBJ1-5	14	NA	NA	TGTGCCAGTAGTCCCGGGTATAGCAATCAGCCCCAGCATTTT	CASSPGYSNQPQHF
TRBV21-1	TRBJ1-2	15	NA	NA	TGTGCCAGCAGCAAACGTGAGGTTTGGGACTATGGCTACACCTTC	CASSKREVWDYGYTF
TRBV7-9	TRBJ1-2	11	NA	many	TGTGCCAGCAGCTTCGGCTATGGCTACACCTTC	CASSFGYGYTF
TRBV18	TRBJ1-1	13	NA	NA	TGTGCCAGCTCACCCCACGGAGGGGCTGAAGCTTTCTTT	CASSPHGGAEAFF
TRBV15	TRBJ2-3	13	NA	NA	TGTGCCACCAGCAGAGCTTACACAGATACGCAGTATTTT	CATSRAYTDTQYF
TRBV2	TRBJ1-1	17	NA	NA	TGTGCCAGCAGTGCCCTGCGGGAGGGCGTAATGAACACTGAAGCTTTCTTT	CASSALREGVMNTEAFF
TRBV7-9	TRBJ2-2	13	TRBD2	NA	TGTGCCAACCTAGCGGGAGGCACCGGGGAGCTGTTTTTT	CANLAGGTGELFF
TRBV6-1	TRBJ1-3	17	NA	NA	TGTGCCAGCAGTGCCAAACCGAGCGCAGGGGTTGGAAACACCATATATTTT	CASSAKPSAGVGNTIYF
TRBV4-1	TRBJ2-1	18	TRBD2	NA	TGCGCCAGCAGCCAAGGATCCGGCGGACTAGCGGGATATAATGAGCAGTTCTTC	CASSQGSGGLAGYNEQFF
TRBV3-1/TRBV3-2	TRBJ1-6	17	NA	few	TGTGCCAGCAGCCAAGATAGCCCCTTCGTTGGGGTTTCACCCCTCCACTTT	CASSQDSPFVGVSPLHF
TRBV6-5	TRBJ1-6	13	TRBD1	once	TGTGCCAGCAGTTTGGACAGGGATTCACCCCTCCACTTT	CASSLDRDSPLHF
TRBV7-8	TRBJ2-1	15	TRBD1	NA	TGTGCCAGCAGCTTAGGGGGGACAGGGGCTAATGAGCAGTTCTTC	CASSLGGTGANEQFF
TRBV5-1	TRBJ1-2	18	NA	NA	TGCGCCAGCAGCTTGGGGCCCCCGGGTTTGGGAGGAAAGCTTGGCTACACCTTC	CASSLGPPGLGGKLGYTF
TRBV10-3	TRBJ1-2	13	TRBD1	once	TGTGCCATCAGTGGGACAGGGAACAGTGGCTACACCTTC	CAISGTGNSGYTF
TRBV11-3	TRBJ1-4	17	NA	NA	TGTGCCAGCAGCCCGTGGGAGTTGGGAGCAACTAATGAAAAACTGTTTTTT	CASSPWELGATNEKLFF
TRBV6-5	TRBJ1-5	14	NA	few	TGTGCCAGCAGCAGGGGTTTGGGGAATCAGCCCCAGCATTTT	CASSRGLGNQPQHF
TRBV18	TRBJ2-1	19	TRBD2	NA	TGTGCCAGCTCACGCACCGGGACTAGCGGGAGCAGCTCCTACAATGAGCAGTTCTTC	CASSRTGTSGSSSYNEQFF
TRBV3-1/TRBV3-2	TRBJ1-3	11	NA	NA	TGTGCCAGCAGCCCAGGACGCACCATATATTTT	CASSPGRTIYF
TRBV30	TRBJ2-2	15	TRBD2	NA	TGTGCCTATTCGGGACTAGCGGTGAACACCGGGGAGCTGTTTTTT	CAYSGLAVNTGELFF
TRBV7-8	TRBJ2-1	18	TRBD2	NA	TGTGCCAGCAGCCAACAGCGGGGGGGCCTTATGACCTACAATGAGCAGTTCTTC	CASSQQRGGLMTYNEQFF
TRBV6-2/TRBV6-3	TRBJ2-7	14	TRBD1	few	TGTGCCAGCAGTTACGGGCCCGACAGGGACGAGCAGTACTTC	CASSYGPDRDEQYF
TRBV7-2	TRBJ2-5	16	TRBD2	NA	TGTGCCAGCAGGACTAGCGGGGGGGCGCGGGCGGAGACCCAGTACTTC	CASRTSGGARAETQYF
TRBV5-1	TRBJ1-5	15	TRBD1	few	TGCGCCAGCAGCTTGGGGACAGGGACGCATCAGCCCCAGCATTTT	CASSLGTGTHQPQHF
TRBV6-2/TRBV6-3	TRBJ1-6	11	NA	NA	TGTGCCAGCAGCCACGGGGCACCCCTCCACTTT	CASSHGAPLHF
TRBV18	TRBJ2-5	15	NA	once	TGTGCCAGCTCACCACCAATGTCTGTACAAGAGACCCAGTACTTC	CASSPPMSVQETQYF
TRBV6-2/TRBV6-3	TRBJ1-1	13	NA	NA	TGTGCCAGCAGTTACCAGGCGAACACTGAAGCTTTCTTT	CASSYQANTEAFF
TRBV5-4	TRBJ2-2	14	NA	NA	TGTGCCAGCAGCTTGGTTACGGGGGCCGGGGAGCTGTTTTTT	CASSLVTGAGELFF
TRBV30	TRBJ2-5	12	NA	NA	TGTGCCTGCGAGGGACCCGGGGAGACCCAGTACTTC	CACEGPGETQYF
TRBV28	TRBJ1-4	14	NA	once	TGTGCCAGCAGTTTGGAGGGGGGGGATGAAAAACTGTTTTTT	CASSLEGGDEKLFF
TRBV9	TRBJ2-1	16	TRBD2	NA	TGTGCCAGCAGCGTGGGGACTACCGACCTATACAATGAGCAGTTCTTC	CASSVGTTDLYNEQFF
TRBV14	TRBJ2-1	15	NA	once	TGTGCCAGCAGCGAAACTTATACACGGGTCGGTGAGCAGTTCTTC	CASSETYTRVGEQFF
TRBV27	TRBJ2-1	11	NA	NA	TGTGCCAGCAGACAGTGGAATGAGCAGTTCTTC	CASRQWNEQFF
TRBV24-1	TRBJ2-1	12	TRBD2	once	TGTGCCACTAGCGGGGGGGCAGGTGAGCAGTTCTTC	CATSGGAGEQFF
TRBV15	TRBJ1-5	16	NA	few	TGTGCCACCAGCAGAGGAGCAGGGTTGGGGGATCAGCCCCAGCATTTT	CATSRGAGLGDQPQHF
TRBV11-2	TRBJ1-5	14	NA	NA	TGTGCCAGCAGCTTAGATCCAGGGAATCAGCCCCAGCATTTT	CASSLDPGNQPQHF
TRBV5-1	TRBJ1-4	17	NA	NA	TGCGCCAGCAGCTTGGGAAATCGGGGCAGGGGTGGAGAAAAACTGTTTTTT	CASSLGNRGRGGEKLFF
TRBV4-1	TRBJ1-1	13	NA	NA	TGCGCCAGCAGCCAAGTGGGAGATATTGAAGCTTTCTTT	CASSQVGDIEAFF